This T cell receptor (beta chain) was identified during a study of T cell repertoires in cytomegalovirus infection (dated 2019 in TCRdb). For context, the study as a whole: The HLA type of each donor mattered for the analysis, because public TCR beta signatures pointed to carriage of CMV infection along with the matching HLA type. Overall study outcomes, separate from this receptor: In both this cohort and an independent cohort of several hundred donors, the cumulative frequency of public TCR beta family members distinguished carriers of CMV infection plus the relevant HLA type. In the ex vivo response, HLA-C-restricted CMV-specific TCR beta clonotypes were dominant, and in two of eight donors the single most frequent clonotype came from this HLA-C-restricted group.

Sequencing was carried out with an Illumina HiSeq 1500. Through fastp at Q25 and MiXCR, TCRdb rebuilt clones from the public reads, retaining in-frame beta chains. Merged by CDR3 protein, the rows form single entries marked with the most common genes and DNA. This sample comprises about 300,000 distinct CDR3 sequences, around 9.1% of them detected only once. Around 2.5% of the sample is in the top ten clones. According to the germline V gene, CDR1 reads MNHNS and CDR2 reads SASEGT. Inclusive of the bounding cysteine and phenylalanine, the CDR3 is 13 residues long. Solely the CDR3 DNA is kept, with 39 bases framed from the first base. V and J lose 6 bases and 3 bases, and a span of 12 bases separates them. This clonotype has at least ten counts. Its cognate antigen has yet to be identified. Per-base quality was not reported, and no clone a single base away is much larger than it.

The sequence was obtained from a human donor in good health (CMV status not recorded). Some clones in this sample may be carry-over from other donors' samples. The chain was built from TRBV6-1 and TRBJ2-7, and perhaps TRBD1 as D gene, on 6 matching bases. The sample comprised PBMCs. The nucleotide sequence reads TGTGCCAGCAGCAGCACAGGGTACTACGAGCAGTACTTC. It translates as CASSSTGYYEQYF.